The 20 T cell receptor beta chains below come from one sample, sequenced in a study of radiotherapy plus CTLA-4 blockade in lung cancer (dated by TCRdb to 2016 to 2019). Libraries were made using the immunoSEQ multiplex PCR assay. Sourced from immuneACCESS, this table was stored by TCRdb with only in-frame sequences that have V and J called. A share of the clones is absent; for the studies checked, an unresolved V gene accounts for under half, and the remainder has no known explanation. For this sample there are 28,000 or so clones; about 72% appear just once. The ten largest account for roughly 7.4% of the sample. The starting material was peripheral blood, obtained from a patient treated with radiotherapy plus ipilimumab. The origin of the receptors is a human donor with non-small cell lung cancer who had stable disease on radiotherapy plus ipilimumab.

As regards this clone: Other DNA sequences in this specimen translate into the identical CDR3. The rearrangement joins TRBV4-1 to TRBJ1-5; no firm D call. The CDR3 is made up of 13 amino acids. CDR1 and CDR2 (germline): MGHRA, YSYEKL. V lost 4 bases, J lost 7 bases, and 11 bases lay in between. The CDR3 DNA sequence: TGCGCCAGCAGCCTAGGAGGAGGCCAGCCCCAGCATTTT. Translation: CASSLGGGQPQHF.

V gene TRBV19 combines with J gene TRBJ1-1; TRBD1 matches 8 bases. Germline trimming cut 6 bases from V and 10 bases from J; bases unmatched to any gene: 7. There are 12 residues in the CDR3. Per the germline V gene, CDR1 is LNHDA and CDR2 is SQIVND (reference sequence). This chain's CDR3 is CASRGQDLGAFF. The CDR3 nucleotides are TGTGCCAGTAGGGGACAGGATCTGGGAGCTTTCTTT.

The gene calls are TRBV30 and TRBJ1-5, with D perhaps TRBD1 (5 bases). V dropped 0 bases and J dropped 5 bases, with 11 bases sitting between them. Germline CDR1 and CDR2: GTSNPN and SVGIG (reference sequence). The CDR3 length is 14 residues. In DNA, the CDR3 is TGTGCCTGGAGTGTAGGGGCGGGCCATCAGCCCCAGCATTTT. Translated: CAWSVGAGHQPQHF.

The CDR3 reads CASRKGITSNQPQHF. In nucleotides, the CDR3 is TGTGCCAGCAGGAAAGGCATAACTAGCAATCAGCCCCAGCATTTT. The chain uses TRBV6-5 and TRBJ1-5, with D uncertain. The CDR3 spans 15 residues. Germline assignment: CDR1 MNHEY and CDR2 SVGAGI. V lost 6 bases and J lost 0, with 12 bases in between.

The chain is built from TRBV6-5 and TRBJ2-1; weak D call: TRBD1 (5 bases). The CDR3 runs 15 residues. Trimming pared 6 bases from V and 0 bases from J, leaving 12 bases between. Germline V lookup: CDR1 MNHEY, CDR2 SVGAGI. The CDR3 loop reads CASSNRWLSYNEQFF. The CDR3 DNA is TGTGCCAGCAGCAACAGGTGGCTCTCCTACAATGAGCAGTTCTTC.

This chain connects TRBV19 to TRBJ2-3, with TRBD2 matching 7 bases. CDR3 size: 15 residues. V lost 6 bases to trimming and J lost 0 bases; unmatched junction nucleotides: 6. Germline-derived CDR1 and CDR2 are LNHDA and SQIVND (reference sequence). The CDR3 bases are TGTGCCAGTAGGGAAGCGGGGCCTAGCACAGATACGCAGTATTTT. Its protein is CASREAGPSTDTQYF.

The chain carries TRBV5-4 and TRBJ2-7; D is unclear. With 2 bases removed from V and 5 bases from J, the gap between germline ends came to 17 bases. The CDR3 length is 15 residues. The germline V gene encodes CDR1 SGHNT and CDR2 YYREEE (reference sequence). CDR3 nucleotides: TGTGCCAGCAGCTTTAAGCGCTATGGGGTCCACGAGCAGTACGTC. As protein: CASSFKRYGVHEQYV.

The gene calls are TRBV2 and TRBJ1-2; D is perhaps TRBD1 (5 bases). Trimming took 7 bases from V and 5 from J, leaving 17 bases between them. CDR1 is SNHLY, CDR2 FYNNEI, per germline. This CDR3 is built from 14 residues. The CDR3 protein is CASIGSEGPYGYTF. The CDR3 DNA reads TGTGCCAGCATCGGCTCAGAGGGGCCTTATGGCTACACCTTC.

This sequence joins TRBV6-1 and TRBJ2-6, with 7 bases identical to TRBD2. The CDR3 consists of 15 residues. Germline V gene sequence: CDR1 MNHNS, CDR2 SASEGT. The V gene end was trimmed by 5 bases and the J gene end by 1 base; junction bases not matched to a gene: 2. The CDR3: CASSLAVSGANVLTF. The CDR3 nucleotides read TGTGCCAGCAGTCTAGCGGTGTCTGGGGCCAACGTCCTGACTTTC.

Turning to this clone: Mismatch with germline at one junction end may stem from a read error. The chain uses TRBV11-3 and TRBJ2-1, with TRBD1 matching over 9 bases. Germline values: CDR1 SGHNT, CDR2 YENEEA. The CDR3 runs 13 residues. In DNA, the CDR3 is TGTGCCAGCAGCCCAACCCCCGGACAGGGGCCCCTCTTC. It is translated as CASSPTPGQGPLF.

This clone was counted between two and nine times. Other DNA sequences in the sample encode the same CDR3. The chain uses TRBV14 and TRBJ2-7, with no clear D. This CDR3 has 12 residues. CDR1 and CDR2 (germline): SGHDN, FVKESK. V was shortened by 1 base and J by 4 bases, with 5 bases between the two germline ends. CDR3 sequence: CASSQGGYEQYF. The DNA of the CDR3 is TGTGCCAGCAGCCAAGGCGGTTACGAGCAGTACTTC.

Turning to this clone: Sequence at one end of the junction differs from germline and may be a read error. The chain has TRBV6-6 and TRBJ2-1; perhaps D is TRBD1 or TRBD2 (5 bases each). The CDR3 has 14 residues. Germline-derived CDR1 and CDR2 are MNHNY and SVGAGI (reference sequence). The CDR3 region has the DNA TGCTCCTCACATCCCCCGGGGCCGGGAAATGAGCAGTTCTTC. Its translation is CSSHPPGPGNEQFF.

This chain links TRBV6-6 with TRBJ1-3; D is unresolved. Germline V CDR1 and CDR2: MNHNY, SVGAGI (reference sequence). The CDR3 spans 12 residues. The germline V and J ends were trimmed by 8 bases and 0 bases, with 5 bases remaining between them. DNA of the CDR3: TGTGCCAGCGCTACCTCTGGAAACACCATATATTTT. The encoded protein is CASATSGNTIYF.

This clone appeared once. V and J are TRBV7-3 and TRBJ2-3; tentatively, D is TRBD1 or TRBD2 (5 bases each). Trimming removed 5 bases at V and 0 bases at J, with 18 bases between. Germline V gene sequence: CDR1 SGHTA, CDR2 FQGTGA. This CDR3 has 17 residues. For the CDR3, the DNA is TGTGCCAGCAGCCAGATGGGGACCTCACGTAGCACAGATACGCAGTATTTT. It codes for CASSQMGTSRSTDTQYF.

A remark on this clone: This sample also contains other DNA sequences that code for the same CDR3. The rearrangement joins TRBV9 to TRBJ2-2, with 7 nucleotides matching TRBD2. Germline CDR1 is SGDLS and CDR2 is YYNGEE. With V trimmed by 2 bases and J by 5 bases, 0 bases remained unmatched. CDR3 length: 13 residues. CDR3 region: CASSVGGTGELFF. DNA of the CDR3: TGTGCCAGCAGCGTGGGAGGGACCGGGGAGCTGTTTTTT.

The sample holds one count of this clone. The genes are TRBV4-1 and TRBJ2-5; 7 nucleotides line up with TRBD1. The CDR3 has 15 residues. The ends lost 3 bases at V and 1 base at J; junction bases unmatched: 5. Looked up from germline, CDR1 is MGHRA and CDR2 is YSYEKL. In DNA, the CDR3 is TGCGCCAGCAGCCACGGGACAGCCTCCCAAGAGACCCAGTACTTC. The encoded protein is CASSHGTASQETQYF.

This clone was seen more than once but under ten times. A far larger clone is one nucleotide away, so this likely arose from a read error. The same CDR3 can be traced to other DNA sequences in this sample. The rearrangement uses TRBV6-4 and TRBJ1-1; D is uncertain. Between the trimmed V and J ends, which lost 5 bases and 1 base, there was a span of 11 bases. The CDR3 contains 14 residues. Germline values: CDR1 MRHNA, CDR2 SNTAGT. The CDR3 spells CASSLTTGNTEAFF. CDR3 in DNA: TGTGCCAGCAGTTTAACGACTGGGAACACTGAAGCTTTCTTT.

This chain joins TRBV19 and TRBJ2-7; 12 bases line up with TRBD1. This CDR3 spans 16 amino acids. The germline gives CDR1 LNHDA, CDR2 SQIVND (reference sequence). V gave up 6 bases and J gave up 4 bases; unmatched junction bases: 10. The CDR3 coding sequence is TGTGCCAGTAGCCTATCCCCGGGACAGGGGGCATACGAGCAGTACTTC. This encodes CASSLSPGQGAYEQYF.

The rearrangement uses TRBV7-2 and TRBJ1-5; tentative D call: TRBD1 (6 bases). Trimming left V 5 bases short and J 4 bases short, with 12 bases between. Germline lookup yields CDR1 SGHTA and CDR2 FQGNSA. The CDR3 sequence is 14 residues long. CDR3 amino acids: CASSPGGGNQPQHF. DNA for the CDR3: TGTGCCAGCAGCCCGGGGGGCGGGAATCAGCCCCAGCATTTT. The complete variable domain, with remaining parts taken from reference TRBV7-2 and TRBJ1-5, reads GAGVSQSPSNKVTEKGKDVELRCDPISGHTALYWYRQSLGQGLEFLIYFQGNSAPDKSGLPSDRFSAERTGGSVSTLTIQRTQQEDSAVYLCASSPGGGNQPQHFGDGTRLSIL.

DNA of the CDR3: TGTGCCAGCAGTTTTTCGACAGGGCGGGTTCTCGCTGAAGCTTTCTTT. Its protein product is CASSFSTGRVLAEAFF. This rearrangement joins TRBV6-5 to TRBJ1-1; 7 nucleotides agree with TRBD1. This CDR3 contains 16 residues. V was clipped by 4 bases and J by 6 bases; unmatched bases: 14. CDR1 MNHEY and CDR2 SVGAGI come from the germline V gene.